The clone carrying this T cell receptor beta chain was counted a few times. Its antigen is unidentified. The data derive from a study of blood T cells in healthy people across ages. The study's findings and limits: The long-lived group displayed more naive CD4+ cells, plus higher diversity, than the aged donors did. Lack of knowledge of donor CMV status possibly confounded expanded clonotype changes. Age showed a roughly linear inverse relationship with TCR beta diversity per million T cells. Diversity of TCR beta correlated strongly with naive T cell percentage.

A J-beta primer mix and a sample-barcoded 5' primer were used in a second PCR of roughly 6 to 11 cycles. Each CDR3 protein gets one entry after TCRdb re-called the 5' RACE reads with MiXCR. The sample consists of around 1,800,000 distinct CDR3 sequences, about 39% of them appearing once. Germline CDR1 and CDR2: SGHDN and FVKESK. The CDR3 has 17 residues. V shed 3 bases and J 9 bases; nucleotides not matched to a gene: 16. Input material: blood. This sequence was found in a human donor in good health. This chain joins TRBV14 and TRBJ2-4, with 8 positions matching TRBD1. In DNA, the CDR3 is TGTGCCAGCAGCCACGACGCCCTGACAGGGGTTAGGAGCATTCAGTACTTC. Translation: CASSHDALTGVRSIQYF.